This T cell receptor beta chain derives from a study of molecular identifiers for immune sequencing clone quantification. Study-wide findings and caveats: Spiked Jurkat TCR RNA equivalent to one cell was reportedly detectable in about a million naive cells.

Sorting defined naive CD8 T cells as CD8+CD4-CCR7+CD45RA+. This clonotype was counted only a few times. Its antigen is not identified. The bulk TCR libraries were made with methods described before and with listed TCR primers. TCRdb analysed the PCR reads with MiXCR anew, one entry per CDR3 protein. The sample holds hundreds of thousands of distinct CDR3 sequences, about 25% seen once. The CDR3 contains 13 residues. The J gene is TRBJ2-7, the V gene TRBV21-1; TRBD1, the D gene given by the table, was not confirmed from the DNA. TRBV21-1 counts as a pseudogene. Sequenced: naive CD8+ T cells from blood, with Jurkat cell RNA spiked in. The sample's subset: FACS-sorted CD8+CD4-CCR7+CD45RA+ naive T cells. The TCR sequence derives from a human donor in good health. Some libraries in this study had Jurkat cell RNA spiked in. The CDR3 DNA is TGTGCCAGCACCCCCGGGTTGGGCTACGAGCAGTACTTC. Protein product: CASTPGLGYEQYF.